This T cell receptor beta chain was captured in a study of cytotoxic CD8 clonotypes in ibrutinib-treated CLL (dated by TCRdb to the early 2020s). In the study overall: The cohort had about a dozen relapsed/refractory and about 15 treatment-naive patients; around 17 were IGHV unmutated. Cryopreserved peripheral blood mononuclear cells were collected before treatment, at response, and at either disease progression or sustained remission. Responses were partial in 24 patients and complete in 2; after median around 68 months follow-up, some 15 stayed in remission and about 12 progressed. Longitudinal samples were available for about 30% of the roughly 86 trial participants. On average, each sample yielded roughly 260,000 productive templates and under 95,000 productive rearrangements. The response samples were drawn at a median of roughly twelve months into treatment, with a range of about 6 to 40 months. The investigation overall reported the following: An increase in clonality was observed at ibrutinib response, with clonality remaining stable during sustained remission and falling back toward baseline at progression. Public clonotypes were rare and either contracted or stayed stable during treatment, and the rise in clonality at ibrutinib response reflected the expansion of private clonotypes. Baseline clonality was found to be higher than that of age-matched healthy donors and was strongly correlated with circulating CD8+ T-cell counts. Sampling times were not matched between sustained-remission and progressing patients, and lymph node repertoires were not studied.

For TCR beta library preparation, roughly 2 micrograms of genomic DNA were isolated from cryopreserved PBMCs. Longitudinal blood samples from CLL patients on ibrutinib monotherapy were analyzed using high-throughput TCR beta sequencing. Patients were enrolled in a phase 2 open-label single-center ibrutinib monotherapy trial. On a MiSeq, deep resolution sequencing aimed for a depth between 1 in 1 million and 1 in 200,000 T cells, with each clonotype covered 10x on average. The immunoSEQ hsTCRB Kit was used to generate TCR beta libraries. The authors processed their data as follows. The data were analyzed with ImmunoSEQ Analyzer and ImmunoSEQ Data Assistant, and V, D and J gene assignments followed IMGT definitions. Clonality, with values ranging from 0 to 1, was calculated as one minus the normalized Shannon entropy of productive rearrangement frequencies. Only overrepresented clonotypes making up at least 0.05% of each patient's repertoire were included in the public clonotype analysis. Thirteen repertoires from age-matched healthy donors, obtained from immuneACCESS, served as clonality controls. This immuneACCESS table, as held by TCRdb, lists in-frame sequences with V and J called but not all clones. Of the missing ones, under half trace to an unresolved V gene in checked studies; the others have no known cause. Clonal size and the V and J genes are those of that table, whereas D and trimming came from the DNA. The sample table holds some 19,000 clones, of which 81% were seen once. Jointly, the top ten make up roughly 5.8% of the sample.

Concerning this clone itself: The antigen this receptor binds is unknown. No base-level quality is on record; no much larger clone is a single base apart.

The germline V end is reduced by 4 bases and the J end by 0 bases; junction bases left unmatched: 2. Its CDR3 holds 14 amino acids, cysteine through phenylalanine. The entry retains the CDR3 DNA only, 42 bases that are in frame from base 1. CDR1 and CDR2 are read off the germline V gene (reference sequence) as SEHNR and FQNEAQ. The rearranged chain carries TRBV7-9 and TRBJ2-5; 7 bases in the middle match TRBD1. The sample in question was PBMCs, obtained before ibrutinib treatment. The sequence was obtained from a human donor with chronic lymphocytic leukemia. CDR3 protein: CASSSGTDQETQYF. The DNA sequence is as follows: TGTGCCAGCAGCTCCGGGACAGACCAAGAGACCCAGTACTTC.